This TCR beta chain was recorded in a study of spatial heterogeneity in lung cancer. Stated time point: sample taken at primary tumor resection. No cells were sorted before sequencing. The whole RNA sequenced was extracted from tumor, nontumor lung or frozen PBMC. This clonotype was recorded at least ten times. The V gene's germline CDR1 is MNHEY and CDR2 SMNVEV (reference sequence). V gave up 6 bases and J gave up 0 bases, with 14 bases separating them. CDR3 length: 15 residues. TCRdb redid the calling of the 5' RACE reads with MiXCR, one entry per CDR3 protein. The data contain approximately 49,000 distinct CDR3 sequences, approximately 5% of them singletons.

This chain uses TRBV27 with TRBJ1-1; a possible D gene is TRBD1 (6 bases). The sequences come from PBMCs, collected at surgery. This clonotype was sampled from a male donor with early-stage non-small cell lung cancer. The DNA for the CDR3 is TGTGCCAGCAGCCCCCCCGCAGGGGTGAACACTGAAGCTTTCTTT. This gives the protein CASSPPAGVNTEAFF.